Included here is one TCR beta chain sequence, with context. These data are taken from a study of blood T cell repertoires in COVID-19. The wider study: Sites in the United States, Italy and Spain provided acute and convalescent COVID-19 samples.

Original data processing: It was from reference gene primer amplification that nucleated cell counts were estimated. Sequencing was performed with immunoSEQ multiplex PCR; in TCRdb, only in-frame clones are kept and a portion is missing. V, J and clone size derive from that table, while D and trimming were established from the DNA sequence. The data contain 51,000 or so clones, about 90% of them singletons. CDR1 is SGHVS and CDR2 is FQNEAQ in the germline V gene. V shed 2 bases and J shed 1 base, with 15 bases lying between them. The CDR3 is 16 residues long. The rearrangement links TRBV7-8 to TRBJ2-7, with D possibly TRBD2 on 5 matching bases. The sequence was collected from a man older than 75 with active or convalescent COVID-19. What was sequenced was peripheral blood. The CDR3 spells CASSLRGQATSYEQYF. CDR3 nucleotide sequence: TGTGCCAGCAGCTTAAGAGGGCAGGCGACATCCTACGAGCAGTACTTC.